A selection of T cell receptor beta chains follows, all from one sample in a study of CD8 T cells in Susac syndrome. TCRdb reanalysed the immunoSEQ multiplex PCR reads using MiXCR and keeps one entry per CDR3 protein. The sample comprises some 170,000 distinct CDR3 sequences, around 94% of which are singletons, and 0.075% to 0.095% rests with the top ten. Sequences were obtained from CD4+ T cells from PBMCs. These TCRs come from a human donor with multiple sclerosis. Both conserved end residues are part of each CDR3. A D gene is named only where the DNA matches it firmly. Size is omitted from some rows. Given values are once, few, many or a class for expanded clones.

j_gene	abundance	d_gene	v_gene	CDR3aa	CDR3nt
TRBJ1-3	.	.	TRBV30	CAWTPLLGNTIYF	TGTGCCTGGACTCCCCTTTTGGGAAACACCATATATTTT
TRBJ1-1	once	.	TRBV29-1	CSVRDLNEAFF	TGCAGCGTTAGGGACCTCAATGAAGCTTTCTTT
TRBJ2-3	.	TRBD2	TRBV7-7	CASSLDSSGSAQYF	TGTGCCAGCAGCTTAGATTCTAGCGGGAGTGCGCAGTATTTT
TRBJ1-5	.	.	TRBV24-1	CATWTDNQPQHF	TGTGCCACCTGGACGGACAATCAGCCCCAGCATTTT
TRBJ1-5	.	.	TRBV12-3/TRBV12-4	CASSGAWKPQHF	TGTGCCAGCAGTGGGGCCTGGAAGCCCCAGCATTTT
TRBJ1-2	.	.	TRBV20-1	CSARTGGYTF	TGCAGTGCTAGAACAGGGGGCTACACCTTC
TRBJ2-1	.	.	TRBV15	CATSSRRVGQFF	TGTGCCACCAGCTCCAGACGAGTTGGGCAGTTCTTC
TRBJ1-1	.	.	TRBV28	CASSSSNTEAFF	.
TRBJ2-7	.	.	TRBV6-2/TRBV6-3	CASSYGRLSYEQYF	TGTGCCAGCAGTTACGGACGTCTCTCCTACGAGCAGTACTTC
TRBJ2-1	once	.	TRBV29-1	CSALRLAPVEQFF	TGCAGCGCCCTGCGGCTAGCGCCTGTTGAGCAGTTCTTC
TRBJ2-5	.	TRBD2	TRBV3-1	CASSQPSTAGGGETQYF	TGTGCCAGCAGCCAGCCCTCTACGGCGGGAGGTGGTGAGACCCAGTACTTC
TRBJ1-5	.	.	TRBV6-1	CASSDFGRADQPQHF	TGTGCCAGCAGTGATTTTGGACGGGCGGATCAGCCCCAGCATTTT